This TCR beta chain was identified during a study of blood T cell repertoires in COVID-19. Study at large: The United States, Italy and Spain supplied acute and convalescent COVID-19 samples.

This CDR3 comprises 14 residues. Germline V gene lookup returns CDR1 SGHRS and CDR2 YFSETQ. V lost 4 bases, J lost 5 bases, and 5 bases stayed unmatched. Clones were read by immunoSEQ multiplex PCR, and TCRdb kept only the in-frame ones, dropping some. The repertoire holds about 150,000 clones, with 85% as singletons. The rearrangement links TRBV5-1 to TRBJ2-2; the match to TRBD1 covers 7 bases. Material for sequencing was peripheral blood. This TCR was recovered from a woman aged 60-75 years with COVID-19, enrolled during active disease. CDR3 sequence: CASSPDRSTGELFF. The DNA for the CDR3 is TGCGCCAGCAGCCCGGACAGGTCTACCGGGGAGCTGTTTTTT.